This T cell receptor beta chain was retrieved from a study of T cells in Graves' hyperthyroidism and ophthalmopathy. Overall study findings and caveats: Blood also showed most of the thyroid clonotypes that were expanded above 0.001. Patients with ophthalmopathy were separated from those with stable hyperthyroidism by a 13 V-J model. Ophthalmopathy, as predicted by the model, came a median 6.5 months after the prediction.

The V end was cut by 5 bases, the J end by 4 bases, with 7 bases between. The CDR3 contains 11 residues. Germline V gene data show CDR1 as DFQATT and CDR2 as SNEGSKA (reference sequence). This clonotype was observed a handful of times. The antigen remains undetermined. Hyperthyroidism of Graves' type that showed no ophthalmopathy progression within 18 months was stable. RNA transcripts served as the template for amplifying TCR beta CDR3 regions. HTBI primers were employed in a first-round RT-PCR of the TCR CDR3. TCRdb recomputed calls from the multiplex PCR reads with MiXCR, one row per CDR3 protein. Among 200,000 to 250,000 distinct CDR3 sequences listed, roughly a sixth were seen once.

The sequenced material came from blood. The chain links TRBV20-1 to TRBJ2-3; tentative D call: TRBD2 (6 bases). The TCR originated in a woman in her forties or fifties with Graves' hyperthyroidism. The DNA of the CDR3 is TGCAGTGCTCGACTAGCAGATACGCAGTATTTT. This gives the protein CSARLADTQYF.